A single sample is the source of the 25 T cell receptor beta chains below, sequenced in a study of graft-versus-host responses after intestinal transplantation (dated by TCRdb to the early 2020s). The library was prepared using the immunoSEQ multiplex PCR assay. TCRdb holds this immuneACCESS table with in-frame rearrangements only. Some clones are missing; in checked studies, unresolved V genes explain under half, and the rest has no known cause. Recorded for this sample are about 70,000 clones; 84% of them occurred a single time. 0.39% of the sample rests with the top ten. Their recognized antigens are unknown. Per the publication, the time point label means: cells obtained before transplantation from donor or recipient. The material sequenced was unstimulated CD4+ T cells sorted from spleen or lymph node cells, taken before transplant. All receptors derive from a human donor who was the organ donor for an intestinal transplant.

This clone was seen just once. J is TRBJ1-1 and V is TRBV7-9; 8 bases map to TRBD1. V was clipped by 5 bases and J by 6 bases; unmatched bases: 8. Germline V gives CDR1 SEHNR, CDR2 FQNEAQ (reference sequence). This CDR3 is built from 14 residues. The CDR3 protein is CASSLDRVGAEAFF. The CDR3 nucleotides read TGTGCCAGCAGCCTGGACAGGGTGGGGGCTGAAGCTTTCTTT.

The gene calls are TRBV5-1 and TRBJ1-1, with D hard to call. The CDR3 loop spans 12 amino acids. The V end was cut by 1 base, the J end by 5 bases, with 6 bases between. Per germline, CDR1 SGHRS and CDR2 YFSETQ. The CDR3 DNA follows: TGCGCCAGCAGCTTGCTAGGTACTGAAGCTTTCTTT. This gives the protein CASSLLGTEAFF.

The chain carries TRBV18 and TRBJ2-5; possibly TRBD2 for D (6 bases). CDR1 is KGHSH, CDR2 LQKENI, per germline. V lost 5 bases and J 1 base, leaving 8 bases between the germline ends. The CDR3 has 13 residues. The CDR3 DNA follows: TGTGCCAGCTCATCGACTAGCCAAGAGACCCAGTACTTC. Translation gives CASSSTSQETQYF.

The chain employs TRBV5-6 and TRBJ2-2, with 8 bases that match TRBD1. CDR3 length: 14 amino acids. Germline CDR1 is SGHDT and CDR2 is YYEEEE. The V and J ends lost 5 bases and 7 bases, in that order; junction bases with no gene match: 7. The CDR3: CASSNQGADGELFF. CDR3 in DNA: TGTGCCAGCAGTAACCAGGGGGCAGACGGGGAGCTGTTTTTT.

This clone came up once. V and J are TRBV28 and TRBJ1-2, with a possible D match to TRBD1 (5 bases). V was trimmed by 8 bases and J by 2 bases, leaving 12 bases between them. CDR1 is MDHEN, CDR2 SYDVKM, per germline. The length of the CDR3 is 13 residues. DNA for the CDR3: TGTGCCAGCTGGCAGGGATTAAACTATGGCTACACCTTC. It encodes CASWQGLNYGYTF.

This clone showed up just a few times. The chain uses TRBV6-6 and TRBJ2-5; no firm D call. Germline V gene sequence: CDR1 MNHNY, CDR2 SVGAGI (reference sequence). Trimming stripped 2 bases from V and 5 bases from J, with 6 bases between. This CDR3 is 12 amino acids long. CDR3: CASSYGEETQYF. The CDR3 coding sequence is TGTGCCAGCAGTTACGGTGAGGAGACCCAGTACTTC.

The chain employs TRBV6-4 and TRBJ2-1; 8 bases map to TRBD1. Looked up from germline, CDR1 is MRHNA and CDR2 is SNTAGT. The CDR3 consists of 14 residues. With 4 bases clipped from V and 10 bases from J, the junction kept 9 bases outside the gene matches. CDR3 residues: CASSAGTGQGEQFF. Written as DNA, the CDR3 is TGTGCCAGCAGTGCGGGGACAGGTCAGGGGGAGCAGTTCTTC.

The DNA for the CDR3 is TGCGCCAGCAGCCAAGATTTAGGGGTGGGTTCACCCCTCCACTTT. It specifies CASSQDLGVGSPLHF. The gene calls are TRBV4-1 and TRBJ1-6; perhaps TRBD1 as D (5 bases). Germline V gene sequence: CDR1 MGHRA, CDR2 YSYEKL. This CDR3 is built from 15 residues. V lost 0 bases, J lost 9 bases, and 12 bases lay in between.

The chain combines TRBV6-6 with TRBJ1-3, with TRBD1 matching over 11 bases. With V trimmed by 6 bases and J by 5 bases, 0 bases remained unmatched. This CDR3 has 13 residues. CDR1 and CDR2 from the germline V gene are MNHNY and SVGAGI (reference sequence). The CDR3 protein is CASRDRGRNTIYF. In DNA form, the CDR3 reads TGTGCCAGCAGGGACAGGGGGCGAAACACCATATATTTT.

The V gene is TRBV20-1, the J gene TRBJ2-7; 10 bases match TRBD1. The CDR3 sequence is 11 residues long. Per germline, CDR1 DFQATT and CDR2 SNEGSKA (reference sequence). CDR3 sequence reads: CSATGGGEQYV. CDR3 in DNA: TGCAGCGCGACAGGGGGCGGCGAGCAGTACGTC.

This sequence joins TRBV5-1 and TRBJ1-6; TRBD1 agrees at 10 bases. Looked up from germline, CDR1 is SGHRS and CDR2 is YFSETQ. This CDR3 region has 15 residues. Trimming at V came to 2 bases and at J to 10 bases, leaving 6 bases not matched to a gene. The CDR3 region has the DNA TGCGCCAGCAGCTTTACCGGGACAGGGGAATCACCCCTCCACTTT. As protein: CASSFTGTGESPLHF.

V usage is TRBV7-9 and J usage is TRBJ1-4, with 10 bases fitting TRBD1. From germline, CDR1 is SEHNR and CDR2 FQNEAQ (reference sequence). The V segment lost 4 bases and the J segment 8 bases; nucleotides outside the gene matches: 13. This CDR3 comprises 17 residues. The CDR3 region is CASSSLDRGWGGEKLFF. CDR3 sequence (DNA): TGTGCCAGCAGCTCACTGGACAGGGGGTGGGGTGGAGAAAAACTGTTTTTT.

This chain uses TRBV28 with TRBJ2-7; a weak D match, TRBD2 (5 bases). The CDR3 is made up of 13 amino acids. Germline values: CDR1 MDHEN, CDR2 SYDVKM. V dropped 6 bases and J dropped 3 bases, with 12 bases sitting between them. The CDR3 bases are TGTGCCAGCAGCCTTAGCGCGGTCTACGAGCAGTACGTC. It codes for CASSLSAVYEQYV.

The rearrangement uses TRBV7-2 and TRBJ2-2; a possible D gene is TRBD1 (5 bases). The V and J ends lost 2 bases and 3 bases respectively, with 13 bases between them. This CDR3 spans 16 amino acids. The germline gives CDR1 SGHTA, CDR2 FQGNSA. The CDR3 protein is CASSLWGRVDTGELFF. The CDR3, as DNA: TGTGCCAGCAGCTTATGGGGCAGGGTAGACACCGGGGAGCTGTTTTTT.

This clone was recorded a few times. This chain links TRBV19 with TRBJ1-1; no definite D call. Looked up from germline, CDR1 is LNHDA and CDR2 is SQIVND (reference sequence). The CDR3 length is 13 residues. The V end lost 5 bases, the J end lost 8 bases, and 15 bases lay between the germline ends. Here the CDR3 reads CASSLMDGEEAFF. CDR3 coding DNA: TGTGCCAGTAGTCTCATGGACGGGGAGGAAGCTTTCTTT.

The rearrangement links TRBV4-1 to TRBJ1-4; 7 bases line up with TRBD1. The trim removed 2 bases at V and 1 base at J, leaving 4 bases unmatched. The germline CDR1 and CDR2 sequences are MGHRA and YSYEKL. This CDR3 region has 16 residues. The CDR3 sequence: CASSQRYRGTNEKLFF. The CDR3 DNA follows: TGCGCCAGCAGCCAACGATACAGGGGAACTAATGAAAAACTGTTTTTT.

This clone was observed a single time. This rearrangement joins TRBV4-2 to TRBJ1-3, with D maybe TRBD1 (6 bases). CDR1 and CDR2 from the germline V gene are LGHNA and YNFKEQ. V gave up 4 bases and J gave up 0 bases, with 10 bases separating them. The CDR3 is 15 amino acids. CDR3 bases: TGTGCCAGCAGCCCGGACAGTTACTCTGGAAACACCATATATTTT. This codes for CASSPDSYSGNTIYF.

This rearrangement joins TRBV6-6 to TRBJ2-2; 8 bases align to TRBD2. This CDR3 contains 15 residues. Germline V CDR1 and CDR2: MNHNY, SVGAGI (reference sequence). The V segment lost 7 bases and the J segment 3 bases; nucleotides outside the gene matches: 7. This chain's CDR3 is CASIRTSLHTGELFF. CDR3 DNA sequence: TGTGCCAGCATTAGGACTAGCTTACACACCGGGGAGCTGTTTTTT.

The chain has TRBV7-8 and TRBJ2-2; 12 positions agree with TRBD1. After removal of 5 bases from V and 6 bases from J, the junction contained 13 bases not matched to a gene. The CDR3 loop spans 18 amino acids. The germline V gene has CDR1 SGHVS and CDR2 FQNEAQ. This chain's CDR3 is CASSGILGDRGRPGELFF. CDR3 nucleotides: TGTGCCAGCAGCGGCATCTTGGGGGACAGGGGGCGTCCCGGGGAGCTGTTTTTT.

The V call is TRBV2, the J call TRBJ1-4, with 9 nucleotides matching TRBD1. This CDR3 region has 16 residues. After removal of 6 bases from V and 4 bases from J, the junction contained 9 bases not matched to a gene. CDR1 SNHLY and CDR2 FYNNEI come from the germline V gene. The DNA for the CDR3 is TGTGCCAGCAGCCTGACAGGGGGTGGCTTTAATGAAAAACTGTTTTTT. It translates to CASSLTGGGFNEKLFF.

The V gene is TRBV5-8, the J gene TRBJ2-5; D is unclear. Trimming pared 2 bases from V and 5 bases from J, leaving 7 bases between. Germline CDR1 SGHTS, CDR2 YDEGEE. This CDR3 comprises 12 residues. The CDR3 loop is CASSFLRETQYF. DNA for the CDR3: TGTGCCAGCAGCTTCCTCCGGGAGACCCAGTACTTC.

The V gene is TRBV11-2, the J gene TRBJ1-2; 7 nucleotides align to TRBD1. Germline loops: CDR1 SGHAT, CDR2 FQNNGV. CDR3 length: 14 amino acids. Trimming removed 8 bases from V and 5 bases from J; junction bases left unmatched: 11. The CDR3, as DNA: TGTGCCAGCTTCGGGGACAGAATTCATTATGGCTACACCTTC. The encoded protein is CASFGDRIHYGYTF.

This clone was recorded only once. The V call is TRBV5-6, the J call TRBJ2-4; 7 bases are a match to TRBD1. The J segment lost 6 bases and the V segment lost 5 bases, leaving 5 bases of the junction unmatched. The CDR3 runs to 13 residues. Germline V CDR1 and CDR2: SGHDT, YYEEEE. The CDR3 nucleotides are TGTGCCAGCAGGGCGACAGGGCGAAACATTCAGTACTTC. Its translation: CASRATGRNIQYF.

This clone has a single count. J is TRBJ2-3 and V is TRBV2, with D perhaps matching TRBD2 (6 bases). The CDR3 spans 15 residues. The germline gives CDR1 SNHLY, CDR2 FYNNEI. Trimming took off 6 bases at V and 5 bases at J, with 18 bases between the two ends. CDR3 bases: TGTGCCAGCAGGCCGGCCTTACAGGAGGGAGATACGCAGTATTTT. This encodes CASRPALQEGDTQYF.

The chain employs TRBV4-2 and TRBJ1-6; 8 bases are shared with TRBD1. The CDR3 totals 16 residues. From germline, CDR1 is LGHNA and CDR2 YNFKEQ. J was trimmed by 5 bases and V by 3 bases; bases with no gene match: 6. Written as DNA, the CDR3 is TGTGCCAGCAGCCAGGAGCGACAGGGGCATAATTCACCCCTCCACTTT. As protein: CASSQERQGHNSPLHF.